This T cell receptor beta chain was retrieved from a study of CD8+CD57+ T cells in acquired aplastic anemia. Per the germline V gene, CDR1 is DFQATT and CDR2 is SNEGSKA (reference sequence). The CDR3 loop spans 12 amino acids. The germline V and J ends were trimmed by 2 bases and 2 bases, with 6 bases remaining between them. TCR beta VDJ and CDR3 profiling used genomic DNA as template. TCRdb passed the reads through MiXCR, listing each CDR3 protein once. This table holds 62,000 or so distinct CDR3 sequences, 54% found once. J is TRBJ2-5 and V is TRBV20-1; D is unclear. Material for sequencing was sorted CD4+, CD8+, or CD8+CD57+ T cells (not recorded which) from PBMCs. The origin of this receptor is a human donor in good health, serving as a control. The CDR3 loop reads CSARRNQETQYF. The DNA for the CDR3 is TGCAGTGCTAGACGGAATCAAGAGACCCAGTACTTC.